Given below is one T cell receptor (beta chain) in context. Some clones are missing from TCRdb's copy, which holds only in-frame ones; the method was immunoSEQ multiplex PCR. This table has almost 70,000 clones, more than 70% appearing once. The data originate from a study of blood T cell repertoires in COVID-19. Between the trimmed V and J ends, which lost 4 bases and 2 bases, there was a span of 12 bases. The CDR3 extends over 14 amino acids. Germline CDR1 and CDR2: SGHRS and YFSETQ. This clonotype originated in a human donor in a cohort sampled during active COVID-19. The chain has TRBV5-1 and TRBJ2-5; maybe TRBD1 (5 bases). Sample: peripheral blood. For the CDR3, the DNA is TGCGCCAGCAGCACCCTCCAGGGTCAAGAGACCCAGTACTTC. Translating gives CASSTLQGQETQYF.